Each of the 32 T cell receptor beta chains below was sequenced from the same sample in a study of shared clonotypes between healthy human individuals. Sequencing was performed with immunoSEQ multiplex PCR; in TCRdb, only in-frame clones are kept and a portion is missing. In the table there are approximately 500,000 clones, around 74% of which are singletons. The specimen was PBMCs. The receptors come from a woman between 40 and 55 years old in good health. Some clones in this sample may be carry-over from other donors' samples.

The CDR3 DNA reads TGCGCCAGCAGCTTGGGAGTGCAGCGAGCTGTAAAGGATACGCAGTATTTT. Translating it yields CASSLGVQRAVKDTQYF. This chain connects TRBV5-1 to TRBJ2-3; D is undetermined. The CDR3 contains 17 residues. Trimming pared 0 bases from V and 6 bases from J, leaving 20 bases between. CDR1 and CDR2 (germline): SGHRS, YFSETQ.

The V and J genes are TRBV6-1 and TRBJ2-7; the match to TRBD2 covers 10 bases. Germline trimming cut 6 bases from V and 3 bases from J; bases unmatched to any gene: 2. Germline V gene sequence: CDR1 MNHNS, CDR2 SASEGT. The CDR3 is 13 residues long. CDR3 coding DNA: TGTGCCAGCAGAACTAGCGGGAACTACGAGCAGTACTTC. This gives the protein CASRTSGNYEQYF.

The table lists this clone with a count of one. The gene calls are TRBV6-6 and TRBJ1-5; perhaps TRBD1 as D (6 bases). V lost 0 bases to trimming and J lost 6 bases, with 12 bases between them. This CDR3 is 15 amino acids long. Germline V CDR1 and CDR2: MNHNY, SVGAGI (reference sequence). This CDR3 is CASSYSKGGGQPQHF. Here the CDR3 DNA reads TGTGCCAGCAGTTACTCGAAGGGGGGTGGTCAGCCCCAGCATTTT.

This clone was seen only once. This sequence joins TRBV5-1 and TRBJ1-1; weak D call: TRBD1 (6 bases). The CDR3 covers 14 residues. From germline, CDR1 is SGHRS and CDR2 YFSETQ. The V end lost 0 bases, the J end lost 3 bases, and 9 bases lay between the germline ends. Here the CDR3 DNA reads TGCGCCAGCAGCTTGGAGGCAGGGGACACTGAAGCTTTCTTT. It is translated as CASSLEAGDTEAFF.

The rearrangement joins TRBV7-2 to TRBJ2-1; 7 bases fit TRBD1. The V and J ends lost 5 bases and 10 bases, in that order; junction bases with no gene match: 14. The CDR3 has 15 residues. Germline V gives CDR1 SGHTA, CDR2 FQGNSA. This CDR3 is CASSARGTDVTEQFF. The CDR3 nucleotides read TGTGCCAGCAGCGCGAGGGGGACAGATGTAACGGAGCAGTTCTTC.

This rearrangement joins TRBV5-4 to TRBJ2-6; D may be TRBD2 (5 bases). V was clipped by 4 bases and J by 4 bases, with 15 bases between them. The CDR3 has 16 residues. Looked up from germline, CDR1 is SGHNT and CDR2 is YYREEE (reference sequence). The CDR3, as DNA: TGTGCCAGCAGCCAAGATCTAGGGAGCGGGGCCAACGTCCTGACTTTC. It is translated as CASSQDLGSGANVLTF.

The rearrangement joins TRBV7-8 to TRBJ2-6; D remains ambiguous. V was cut by 0 bases and J by 2 bases, with 11 bases left in between. In germline, CDR1 is SGHVS, CDR2 FQNEAQ. The CDR3 covers 17 residues. The CDR3, as DNA: TGTGCCAGCAGCTTAGCGAGATTACGGGCTGGGGCCAACGTCCTGACTTTC. Translated, it gives CASSLARLRAGANVLTF. Combining the CDR3 with reference TRBV7-8 and TRBJ2-6 gives the whole variable domain GAGVSQSPRYKVAKRGQDVALRCDPISGHVSLFWYQQALGQGPEFLTYFQNEAQLDKSGLPSDRFFAERPEGSVSTLKIQRTQQEDSAVYLCASSLARLRAGANVLTFGAGSRLTVL.

This clone was seen once. The chain recombines TRBV12-5 with TRBJ2-2, with D possibly being TRBD2 (6 bases). Trimming stripped 0 bases from V and 1 base from J, with 6 bases between. Looked up from germline, CDR1 is LGHNT and CDR2 is FRNRAP. The CDR3 covers 15 residues. The CDR3 protein is CASGLVSGNTGELFF. Written as DNA, the CDR3 is TGTGCTAGTGGTTTGGTTAGCGGGAACACCGGGGAGCTGTTTTTT.

CDR3 bases: TGTGCCAGCAGACTAGGCACTGAAGCTTTCTTT. The encoded protein is CASRLGTEAFF. V is TRBV28 and J is TRBJ1-1; D not certain. Germline CDR1 and CDR2: MDHEN and SYDVKM. Trimming cost V 6 bases and J 4 bases, with 6 bases left between them. The CDR3 length is 11 residues. The variable domain in full, with the rest retrieved from reference TRBV28 and TRBJ1-1, is DVKVTQSSRYLVKRTGEKVFLECVQDMDHENMFWYRQDPGLGLRLIYFSYDVKMKEKGDIPEGYSVSREKKERFSLILESASTNQTSMYLCASRLGTEAFFGQGTRLTVV.

The chain employs TRBV7-9 and TRBJ1-2; 7 bases fit TRBD1. Unmatched junction bases numbered 10, after V lost 5 bases and J lost 4 bases. The germline V gene encodes CDR1 SEHNR and CDR2 FQNEAQ (reference sequence). CDR3 length: 15 amino acids. CDR3 sequence reads: CASSPPGGPGYGYTF. The CDR3, as DNA: TGTGCCAGCAGCCCTCCAGGGGGACCGGGCTATGGCTACACCTTC.

This clone was observed a few times. The J gene is TRBJ1-1, the V gene TRBV7-2; D remains unclear. Germline values: CDR1 SGHTA, CDR2 FQGNSA. V was trimmed by 1 base and J by 6 bases, leaving 9 bases between them. This CDR3 is 13 amino acids long. The CDR3 DNA reads TGTGCCAGCAGCTTAGAATCGGCATCTGAAGCTTTCTTT. This codes for CASSLESASEAFF.

This clone has ten or more counts. V gene TRBV10-3 combines with J gene TRBJ1-3; TRBD1 aligns across 11 bases. CDR1 and CDR2 from the germline V gene are ENHRY and SYGVKD. J gave up 6 bases and V 8 bases, and 9 bases lay outside the gene matches. The CDR3 runs 15 residues. Here the CDR3 reads CAIGTGQGGVNTIYF. In DNA form, the CDR3 reads TGTGCCATCGGAACGGGACAGGGGGGGGTAAACACCATATATTTT.

The chain carries TRBV15 and TRBJ1-1; tentatively, D is TRBD1 (6 bases). From germline, CDR1 is LNHNV and CDR2 YYDKDF (reference sequence). Trimming removed 1 base at V and 1 base at J, with 13 bases between. CDR3 length equals 16 residues. As DNA, the CDR3 is TGTGCCACCAGCAGAGGCCCTGGGACACCGAACACTGAAGCTTTCTTT. It is translated as CATSRGPGTPNTEAFF.

The chain has TRBV28 and TRBJ2-1; 14 nucleotides match TRBD2. Losses at the gene ends were 6 bases for V and 6 bases for J; bases not matched to a gene: 10. Germline lookup yields CDR1 MDHEN and CDR2 SYDVKM. The CDR3 is 17 amino acids. CDR3 region: CASRSPGTSGSVNEQFF. Here the CDR3 DNA reads TGTGCCAGCAGATCCCCGGGGACTAGCGGGAGTGTCAATGAGCAGTTCTTC.

This clone was counted only a few times. Other nucleotide sequences from this sample produce the same CDR3. This chain connects TRBV6-5 to TRBJ2-3; D is perhaps TRBD2 (6 bases). Between the trimmed V and J ends, which lost 6 bases and 9 bases, there was a span of 10 bases. The CDR3 has 11 amino acids. The germline CDR1 and CDR2 sequences are MNHEY and SVGAGI. CDR3 nucleotide sequence: TGTGCCAGCAGAGCCGGGGGAACGCAGTATTTT. Its translation: CASRAGGTQYF.

CDR3 sequence: CASSLARGLAYNEQFF. In DNA form, the CDR3 reads TGCGCCAGCAGCTTGGCAAGAGGACTAGCCTACAATGAGCAGTTCTTC. The rearrangement uses TRBV5-1 and TRBJ2-1, with 7 positions matching TRBD2. V lost 0 bases to trimming and J lost 2 bases; unmatched junction nucleotides: 5. CDR1 is SGHRS and CDR2 is YFSETQ in the germline V gene. The CDR3 runs to 16 residues.

This chain links TRBV11-2 with TRBJ2-4, with D possibly matching TRBD1 (5 bases). This CDR3 is 17 amino acids long. V lost 0 bases to trimming and J lost 8 bases, with 20 bases between them. The germline V gene has CDR1 SGHAT and CDR2 FQNNGV. CDR3 protein: CASSLDSPTRGTHIQYF. In DNA form, the CDR3 reads TGTGCCAGCAGCTTAGACTCCCCGACAAGGGGTACCCACATTCAGTACTTC.

This chain joins TRBV7-9 and TRBJ2-1, with D tentatively TRBD2 (5 bases). Trimming took 5 bases from V and 3 from J, leaving 14 bases between them. The germline gives CDR1 SEHNR, CDR2 FQNEAQ (reference sequence). CDR3 length: 15 residues. The CDR3 nucleotides are TGTGCCAGCAGCCCCGATACCGGGATCTACAATGAGCAGTTCTTC. Its protein is CASSPDTGIYNEQFF.

The chain employs TRBV18 and TRBJ1-5; 9 bases fit TRBD1. The CDR3 totals 15 residues. J was trimmed by 6 bases and V by 0 bases; bases with no gene match: 3. Germline V CDR1 and CDR2: KGHSH, LQKENI. CDR3 nucleotides: TGTGCCAGCTCACCACCGGACAGGGGCGGTCAGCCCCAGCATTTT. Amino acid sequence: CASSPPDRGGQPQHF.

J is TRBJ2-5 and V is TRBV30, with D perhaps given as TRBD1 or TRBD2 (5 bases each). V was cut by 3 bases and J by 1 base, with 12 bases left in between. CDR1 GTSNPN and CDR2 SVGIG come from the germline V gene (reference sequence). This CDR3 spans 14 amino acids. The CDR3 loop reads CAWRPGTAQETQYF. The CDR3, as DNA: TGTGCCTGGAGACCCGGGACCGCCCAAGAGACCCAGTACTTC.

V is TRBV7-9 and J is TRBJ2-1, with D possibly TRBD2 on 6 matching bases. Germline CDR1 and CDR2: SEHNR and FQNEAQ (reference sequence). CDR3 length: 17 amino acids. With 5 bases removed from V and 0 bases from J, the gap between germline ends came to 17 bases. The CDR3 loop is CASSPRTIRGSYNEQFF. The CDR3 nucleotides are TGTGCCAGCAGCCCCCGGACTATAAGAGGCTCCTACAATGAGCAGTTCTTC. The entire variable domain, with the rest obtained from reference TRBV7-9 and TRBJ2-1, is as follows: DTGVSQNPRHKITKRGQNVTFRCDPISEHNRLYWYRQTLGQGPEFLTYFQNEAQLEKSRLLSDRFSAERPKGSFSTLEIQRTEQGDSAMYLCASSPRTIRGSYNEQFFGPGTRLTVL.

The chain employs TRBV29-1 and TRBJ2-3; the match to TRBD2 covers 11 bases. The germline V gene encodes CDR1 SQVTM and CDR2 ANQGSEA. The CDR3 extends over 16 amino acids. V lost 6 bases and J lost 0; bases outside the gene matches: 8. The CDR3 DNA follows: TGCAGCGTCGTGGGGACTAGCGGAGCTAGCACAGATACGCAGTATTTT. It translates to CSVVGTSGASTDTQYF.

This sequence joins TRBV28 and TRBJ1-3; D is ambiguous. CDR1 is MDHEN and CDR2 is SYDVKM in the germline V gene. V was trimmed by 2 bases and J by 3 bases, leaving 11 bases between them. The CDR3 runs to 15 residues. CDR3 sequence reads: CASSLEVRVGNTIYF. CDR3 coding DNA: TGTGCCAGCAGTTTAGAAGTCAGAGTTGGAAACACCATATATTTT.

This clone was found many times. This sequence joins TRBV9 and TRBJ2-1, with D perhaps TRBD2 (6 bases). The CDR3 runs 12 residues. Trimming cost V 0 bases and J 13 bases, with 11 bases left between them. CDR1 and CDR2 from the germline V gene are SGDLS and YYNGEE. The CDR3 protein is CASSVEAGYQFF. The CDR3 DNA follows: TGTGCCAGCAGCGTAGAGGCGGGATACCAGTTCTTC.

The chain carries TRBV5-1 and TRBJ2-5; D not resolved. The V end was cut by 6 bases, the J end by 1 base, with 10 bases between. The germline gives CDR1 SGHRS, CDR2 YFSETQ. The CDR3 is 13 amino acids. Written as DNA, the CDR3 is TGCGCCAGCACCATTAGACCCCAAGAGACCCAGTACTTC. This sequence encodes CASTIRPQETQYF.

The rearrangement joins TRBV28 to TRBJ1-2; D not certain. The CDR3 covers 10 residues. Trimming left V 7 bases short and J 4 bases short, with 4 bases between. CDR1 and CDR2 from the germline V gene are MDHEN and SYDVKM. CDR3 in amino acids: CASKSYGYTF. As DNA, the CDR3 is TGTGCCAGCAAAAGCTATGGCTACACCTTC.

The chain couples TRBV5-1 to TRBJ2-4, with unresolved D. Germline CDR1 and CDR2: SGHRS and YFSETQ. Deletions cut 4 bases from V and 5 bases from J, with 16 bases between. The CDR3 consists of 15 residues. This chain's CDR3 is CASSPRVDGENIQYF. The CDR3 DNA reads as TGCGCCAGCAGCCCCCGGGTGGACGGAGAAAACATTCAGTACTTC.

The V call is TRBV28, the J call TRBJ2-3, with 8 nucleotides matching TRBD2. The length of the CDR3 is 16 residues. Germline CDR1 is MDHEN and CDR2 is SYDVKM. Trimming removed 5 bases from V and 4 bases from J; junction bases left unmatched: 11. This CDR3 reads CASSPMLLGLADTQYF. CDR3 bases: TGTGCCAGCAGTCCTATGCTCCTGGGACTAGCAGATACGCAGTATTTT.

In this sample, this clone turned up a few times. For the CDR3, the DNA is TGCGCCAGCAGTCACGATCCGGGACAGAGGAACACTGAAGCTTTCTTT. Translated: CASSHDPGQRNTEAFF. The gene calls are TRBV5-1 and TRBJ1-1, with 7 bases identical to TRBD1. The CDR3 is 16 amino acids. Germline V gene data show CDR1 as SGHRS and CDR2 as YFSETQ. V shed 5 bases and J 1 base; nucleotides not matched to a gene: 11.

The count of this clone is one. The chain joins TRBV5-4 to TRBJ2-5; 7 bases align to TRBD1. The CDR3 extends over 14 amino acids. With 0 bases clipped from V and 5 bases from J, the junction kept 4 bases outside the gene matches. From germline, CDR1 is SGHNT and CDR2 YYREEE (reference sequence). CDR3 nucleotide sequence: TGTGCCAGCAGCTTGGGAGGGGGCCAGGAGACCCAGTACTTC. Its translation: CASSLGGGQETQYF.

The chain is built from TRBV5-6 and TRBJ1-2; unclear D gene. Germline V lookup: CDR1 SGHDT, CDR2 YYEEEE. Trimming pared 4 bases from V and 0 bases from J, leaving 25 bases between. This CDR3 has 19 amino acids. CDR3 residues: CASSLQKAFSGWANYGYTF. The CDR3 coding sequence is TGTGCCAGCAGCCTCCAAAAAGCATTCTCCGGGTGGGCTAACTATGGCTACACCTTC.

As for this clone: With a much larger clone just one base away, this may be a read error. Other DNA sequences in the sample encode the same CDR3. The rearrangement joins TRBV6-4 to TRBJ2-1; 10 bases map to TRBD2. V dropped 0 bases and J dropped 4; count of bases not matched to a gene: 0. Germline CDR1 reads MRHNA; CDR2 reads SNTAGT. The CDR3 runs 15 residues. The CDR3, as DNA: TGTGCCAGCAGTGACTCAGCGGGAGGGTACAATGAGCAGTTCTTC. Its protein is CASSDSAGGYNEQFF.